This T cell receptor beta chain appears in the sequencing data of a study of CXCR3-negative and CXCR3-positive naive CD8 T cells. With regard to this clonotype: What it binds is not known.

The germline gives CDR1 SGHDN, CDR2 FVKESK. This CDR3 is built from 15 residues. Through 5' RACE with UMI labels, the TRB cDNA libraries were prepared. TCRdb reanalyzed the 5' RACE reads and collapses them to one entry per CDR3 protein, without DNA. This specimen shows 130,000 or so distinct CDR3 sequences; the ten leading clones hold 0.29%. The study's findings and limits: Similar TRBV-TRBJ usage was seen in naive cells (both CXCR3-negative and CXCR3-positive), but memory cells differed. Relative to CXCR3-negative naive cells, CXCR3-positive naive cells had more hydrophobic TRB CDR3s. Partly lower CXCR3 expression followed cryopreservation, and most assays relied on fresh PBMCs.

Cells classed as naive CD8+ T cells were CD45RO-CCR7+CD27+CD95-. The sample taken for sequencing was naive CXCR3- CD8+ T cells from blood. Specified subset: CD45RO-CCR7+CD27+CD95- naive CD8+ T cells lacking CXCR3 (TNR3-). This receptor was identified in a human donor in good health. Some clones in this sample may be carry-over from other donors' samples. The chain joins TRBV14 to TRBJ2-1; lacking DNA, the TRBD2 call made by TCRdb goes unchecked. The CDR3 spells CASSRRGLRRNEQFF.